The sequence of this T cell receptor (beta chain) was determined in a study of HIV-infected patients and healthy controls. Notes on the study in general: Healthy controls carried many MAIT alpha-chain CDR3s, while HIV+ repertoires had few.

This clonotype was detected many times. No antigen is known for it. Whole blood was used without fractionation, so all unsorted peripheral T cells were included. CDR3 length: 13 residues. Trimming removed 5 bases from V and 12 bases from J, with 17 bases in between. 450 to 600 ng RNA was reverse transcribed with alpha and beta constant-region primers. Alpha and beta chain libraries were made separately by chain-specific third strand synthesis with multiplexing indices. The SP2 site served as the priming point for second strand synthesis. A roughly 24-cycle PCR with P5s and P7 primers followed a short adapter-adding first PCR. TCRdb independently ran MiXCR on the 5' RACE reads; one entry per CDR3 protein. The repertoire holds about 19,000 distinct CDR3 sequences, around 9.3% seen once, with roughly 2.6% in the top ten.

The TCR was taken from an adult in good health. The sequencing input was blood. The J gene is TRBJ2-1, the V gene TRBV12-3 or TRBV12-4; D ambiguous. CDR3 in amino acids: CASSPSQLRGQFF. CDR3 DNA sequence: TGTGCCAGCAGTCCCTCCCAGTTACGTGGGCAGTTCTTC.